This T cell receptor (beta chain) was identified in a study of graft-versus-host responses after intestinal transplantation. Study context: Recipients had multivisceral, liver-intestinal, or isolated intestinal transplants.

The repertoire was sequenced with immunoSEQ multiplex PCR; TCRdb's copy has only in-frame clones and lacks some. The data contain about 85,000 clones, 80% to 85% of them seen just once; the ten biggest clones take up about 17%. V gave up 3 bases and J gave up 5 bases; unmatched junction bases: 8. The CDR3 is 15 amino acids. CDR1 is ENHRY and CDR2 is SYGVKD in the germline V gene. On this clone itself: Its cognate antigen is unknown.

Study outcomes and limitations: Allografts of patients with graft-donor T cell macrochimerism showed high graft-versus-host to host-versus-graft clone ratios.

The source material was unstimulated CD8+ T cells sorted from spleen or lymph node cells, sampled before intestinal transplant. V usage is TRBV10-3 and J usage is TRBJ2-7, with 9 bases fitting TRBD1. The receptor's source is a human donor who received an intestinal transplant. The chain's CDR3 is CAISDLGNRGHEQYF. The DNA for the CDR3 is TGTGCCATCAGTGACCTAGGGAACAGGGGGCACGAGCAGTACTTC.